The rows below give T cell receptor beta chains drawn from one sample of a study of control samples from healthy donors and cancer patients. TCRdb keeps only in-frame clones here, not all; method: immunoSEQ multiplex PCR. The repertoire holds about 150,000 clones, with roughly 94% as singletons. Sequencing was done on a sample of PBMCs. The origin of the receptors is a man in his sixties with colorectal cancer. Each CDR3 is given with its conserved first and last residue. The order of the fields is D gene, J gene, clone size, V gene, CDR3 protein, CDR3 DNA. A D gene is named only where the DNA matches it firmly. Clone size appears in some rows only: once, few, many, or a class for an expanded clone.

D gene: TRBD1; J gene: TRBJ1-6; clone size: .; V gene: TRBV27; CDR3 protein: CASRRGGDSLYNSPLHF; CDR3 DNA: TGTGCCAGCAGGCGCGGAGGGGACAGCCTTTATAATTCACCCCTCCACTTT
D gene: TRBD1; J gene: TRBJ1-2; clone size: .; V gene: TRBV6-5; CDR3 protein: CASSYDRGAGYTF; CDR3 DNA: TGTGCCAGCAGCTACGACAGGGGGGCCGGCTACACCTTC
D gene: .; J gene: TRBJ1-3; clone size: .; V gene: TRBV29-1; CDR3 protein: CSAQGWGNTIYF; CDR3 DNA: TGCAGCGCTCAGGGTTGGGGAAACACCATATATTTT
D gene: TRBD2; J gene: TRBJ2-7; clone size: .; V gene: TRBV6-6; CDR3 protein: CASRPLRGVSYEQYF; CDR3 DNA: TGTGCCAGCAGGCCACTCCGGGGGGTTTCCTACGAGCAGTACTTC
D gene: .; J gene: TRBJ1-2; clone size: .; V gene: TRBV25-1; CDR3 protein: CASSEYGNYGYTF; CDR3 DNA: TGTGCCAGCAGTGAATATGGGAACTATGGCTACACCTTC
D gene: TRBD1; J gene: TRBJ2-2; clone size: .; V gene: TRBV5-1; CDR3 protein: CASSLGYGTGNTGELFF; CDR3 DNA: TGCGCCAGCAGCTTGGGCTACGGGACAGGGAACACCGGGGAGCTGTTTTTT
D gene: .; J gene: TRBJ1-5; clone size: .; V gene: TRBV10-3; CDR3 protein: CAISDGEQPQHF; CDR3 DNA: TGTGCCATCAGTGATGGCGAACAGCCCCAGCATTTT
D gene: .; J gene: TRBJ1-6; clone size: .; V gene: TRBV9; CDR3 protein: CASSVRRDNSPLHF; CDR3 DNA: TGTGCCAGCAGCGTCCGCAGGGATAATTCACCCCTCCACTTT
D gene: .; J gene: TRBJ1-3; clone size: .; V gene: TRBV9; CDR3 protein: CASSVVAHRISGNTIYF; CDR3 DNA: TGTGCCAGCAGCGTAGTGGCACATCGAATCTCTGGAAACACCATATATTTT
D gene: .; J gene: TRBJ2-3; clone size: .; V gene: TRBV6-1; CDR3 protein: CASSEATGTTDTQYF; CDR3 DNA: TGTGCCAGCAGTGAAGCTACAGGAACCACAGATACGCAGTATTTT
D gene: .; J gene: TRBJ2-7; clone size: .; V gene: TRBV4-3; CDR3 protein: CASSQEGASPYEQYF; CDR3 DNA: TGCGCCAGCAGCCAAGAAGGGGCGAGCCCCTACGAGCAGTACTTC
D gene: TRBD2; J gene: TRBJ2-1; clone size: .; V gene: TRBV30; CDR3 protein: CALERGDNEQFF; CDR3 DNA: TGTGCCTTAGAGCGGGGCGACAATGAGCAGTTCTTC
D gene: .; J gene: TRBJ1-4; clone size: .; V gene: TRBV2; CDR3 protein: CASSDPGFTNEKLFF; CDR3 DNA: TGTGCCAGCAGTGATCCGGGGTTTACTAATGAAAAACTGTTTTTT
D gene: .; J gene: TRBJ1-3; clone size: .; V gene: TRBV6-5; CDR3 protein: CASMESGTSGNTIYF; CDR3 DNA: TGTGCCAGCATGGAGTCCGGGACAAGTGGAAACACCATATATTTT
D gene: .; J gene: TRBJ1-2; clone size: once; V gene: TRBV21-1; CDR3 protein: CASSSTTGNYGYTF; CDR3 DNA: TGTGCCAGCAGCTCCACAACAGGGAACTATGGCTACACCTTC
D gene: .; J gene: TRBJ1-1; clone size: .; V gene: TRBV6-1; CDR3 protein: CASSEWQLPEAFF; CDR3 DNA: TGTGCCAGCAGTGAATGGCAGTTGCCCGAAGCTTTCTTT
D gene: .; J gene: TRBJ1-3; clone size: .; V gene: TRBV19; CDR3 protein: CASSRGVSGNTIYF; CDR3 DNA: TGTGCCAGTAGTCGCGGGGTATCTGGAAACACCATATATTTT
D gene: TRBD1; J gene: TRBJ1-4; clone size: .; V gene: TRBV5-1; CDR3 protein: CASSFFYRGGNEKLFF; CDR3 DNA: TGCGCCAGCAGCTTTTTCTACAGGGGAGGGAATGAAAAACTGTTTTTT
D gene: .; J gene: TRBJ1-1; clone size: .; V gene: TRBV28; CDR3 protein: CASSLLQVLNTEAFF; CDR3 DNA: TGTGCCAGCAGTTTGCTACAGGTCTTGAACACTGAAGCTTTCTTT
D gene: .; J gene: TRBJ1-5; clone size: .; V gene: TRBV19; CDR3 protein: CASKGGGAAYSNQPQHF; CDR3 DNA: TGTGCCAGCAAAGGCGGGGGGGCAGCGTATAGCAATCAGCCCCAGCATTTT
D gene: TRBD2; J gene: TRBJ2-5; clone size: once; V gene: TRBV7-8; CDR3 protein: CASSLPSGGWETQYF; CDR3 DNA: TGTGCCAGCAGCTTACCTAGCGGGGGGTGGGAGACCCAGTACTTC
D gene: .; J gene: TRBJ1-6; clone size: .; V gene: TRBV7-2; CDR3 protein: CASSLVGNPYNSPLHF; CDR3 DNA: TGTGCCAGCAGCTTAGTGGGTAACCCCTATAATTCACCCCTCCACTTT
D gene: TRBD1; J gene: TRBJ2-7; clone size: .; V gene: TRBV11-2; CDR3 protein: CASSLLGTGLIEQYF; CDR3 DNA: TGTGCCAGCAGCTTATTGGGGACAGGGCTTATCGAGCAGTACTTC
D gene: .; J gene: TRBJ1-2; clone size: once; V gene: TRBV7-9; CDR3 protein: CASSLEGNYGYTF; CDR3 DNA: TGTGCCAGCAGCTTAGAGGGTAACTATGGCTACACCTTC
D gene: .; J gene: TRBJ2-3; clone size: .; V gene: TRBV7-2; CDR3 protein: CASSLGTTSTDTQYF; CDR3 DNA: TGTGCCAGCAGCTTAGGGACTACTAGCACAGATACGCAGTATTTT
D gene: .; J gene: TRBJ1-3; clone size: .; V gene: TRBV5-3; CDR3 protein: CARSWMGGKSSGNTIYF; CDR3 DNA: TGTGCCAGATCATGGATGGGGGGCAAGAGCTCTGGAAACACCATATATTTT
D gene: .; J gene: TRBJ1-2; clone size: .; V gene: TRBV4-3; CDR3 protein: CASSQEIRGRGYTF; CDR3 DNA: TGCGCCAGCAGCCAAGAGATAAGGGGGAGGGGCTACACCTTC
D gene: .; J gene: TRBJ1-1; clone size: .; V gene: TRBV19; CDR3 protein: CASSTGHTEAFF; CDR3 DNA: TGTGCCAGTAGTACGGGCCACACTGAAGCTTTCTTT
D gene: .; J gene: TRBJ1-3; clone size: .; V gene: TRBV9; CDR3 protein: CASSGGRRTGNTIYF; CDR3 DNA: TGTGCCAGCAGCGGGGGCCGGAGGACTGGAAACACCATATATTTT
D gene: .; J gene: TRBJ2-2; clone size: .; V gene: TRBV19; CDR3 protein: CASSMSRGISTGELFF; CDR3 DNA: TGTGCCAGTAGTATGTCGCGTGGGATTTCGACCGGGGAGCTGTTTTTT
D gene: .; J gene: TRBJ2-5; clone size: once; V gene: TRBV6-1; CDR3 protein: CASSDTETQYF; CDR3 DNA: TGTGCCAGCAGTGATACGGAGACCCAGTACTTC
D gene: TRBD1; J gene: TRBJ1-3; clone size: .; V gene: TRBV7-9; CDR3 protein: CASSLRQGSSGNTIYF; CDR3 DNA: TGTGCCAGCAGCTTAAGACAGGGGAGCTCTGGAAACACCATATATTTT
D gene: .; J gene: TRBJ2-3; clone size: .; V gene: TRBV5-1; CDR3 protein: CASSLEGDTDTQYF; CDR3 DNA: TGCGCCAGCAGCTTGGAAGGGGACACAGATACGCAGTATTTT
D gene: TRBD2; J gene: TRBJ2-1; clone size: .; V gene: TRBV11-2; CDR3 protein: CASSLEIAAGTSQFF; CDR3 DNA: TGTGCCAGCAGCTTAGAGATAGCAGCGGGGACTTCACAGTTCTTC
D gene: .; J gene: TRBJ2-3; clone size: .; V gene: TRBV4-1; CDR3 protein: CASSREGGGGTDTQYF; CDR3 DNA: TGCGCCAGCAGCCGAGAAGGGGGCGGGGGGACAGATACGCAGTATTTT
D gene: .; J gene: TRBJ2-5; clone size: .; V gene: TRBV9; CDR3 protein: CASSVEEGGETQYF; CDR3 DNA: TGTGCCAGCAGCGTAGAGGAAGGGGGAGAGACCCAGTACTTC
D gene: .; J gene: TRBJ2-5; clone size: .; V gene: TRBV27; CDR3 protein: CASRGRGRGGETQYF; CDR3 DNA: TGTGCCAGCAGGGGCCGGGGCAGGGGAGGCGAGACCCAGTACTTC
D gene: TRBD1; J gene: TRBJ1-2; clone size: .; V gene: TRBV27; CDR3 protein: CASRPDRVSGYTF; CDR3 DNA: TGTGCCAGCAGACCCGACAGGGTTAGTGGCTACACCTTC
D gene: TRBD2; J gene: TRBJ2-5; clone size: .; V gene: TRBV27; CDR3 protein: CASSPTSGQETQYF; CDR3 DNA: TGTGCCAGCAGTCCTACTAGCGGTCAAGAGACCCAGTACTTC
D gene: .; J gene: TRBJ1-5; clone size: .; V gene: TRBV27; CDR3 protein: CASSFRGNQPQHF; CDR3 DNA: TGTGCCAGCAGTTTTAGGGGGAATCAGCCCCAGCATTTT
D gene: .; J gene: TRBJ1-2; clone size: .; V gene: TRBV3-1/TRBV3-2; CDR3 protein: CASSQRTDYGYTF; CDR3 DNA: TGTGCCAGCAGCCAAAGGACCGACTATGGCTACACCTTC
D gene: TRBD2; J gene: TRBJ2-3; clone size: .; V gene: TRBV4-1; CDR3 protein: CASSPREEDTQYF; CDR3 DNA: TGCGCCAGCAGCCCACGGGAGGAAGATACGCAGTATTTT
D gene: .; J gene: TRBJ1-3; clone size: .; V gene: TRBV19; CDR3 protein: CASTLSSSGNTIYF; CDR3 DNA: TGTGCCAGTACCTTGTCTAGCTCTGGAAACACCATATATTTT
D gene: .; J gene: TRBJ2-6; clone size: .; V gene: TRBV3-1/TRBV3-2; CDR3 protein: CASSQDTASGANVLTF; CDR3 DNA: TGTGCCAGCAGCCAAGATACAGCCTCTGGGGCCAACGTCCTGACTTTC
D gene: .; J gene: TRBJ2-2; clone size: .; V gene: TRBV10-3; CDR3 protein: CAIQRANTGELFF; CDR3 DNA: TGTGCCATTCAAAGAGCGAACACCGGGGAGCTGTTTTTT